This T cell receptor beta chain came from a study of human T cells and chemical hapten exposure. The library labeled individual cDNA molecules by adding unique molecular identifiers to them. Each CDR3 protein gets one entry after TCRdb re-called the RACE reads with MiXCR. The sample consists of about 84,000 distinct CDR3 sequences, approximately 11% of them appearing once. Trimming took 1 base from V and 2 from J; bases not matched to a gene: 5. Germline V gives CDR1 LGHNA, CDR2 YNFKEQ. CDR3 length: 16 amino acids. As for time point: patch test 3, about 24 weeks after DPC sensitization. Specified treatment: therapeutic diphenylcyclopropenone sensitization with weekly scalp DPC.

This chain links TRBV4-2 with TRBJ2-3; the match to TRBD2 covers 8 bases. The source material was whole blood, sampled in connection with sensitization to the hapten diphenylcyclopropenone (DPC). This sequence was found in a woman between 45 and 65 years old with alopecia areata. Some clones in this sample may be carry-over from other donors' samples. CDR3: CASSQGAGEDTDTQYF. The CDR3, as DNA: TGTGCCAGCAGCCAAGGAGCGGGAGAGGACACAGATACGCAGTATTTT.